The source of this TCR beta chain is a study of CD8+ T cells in alopecia areata. Findings and limits, study-wide: The study also sequences resident alphabeta T cells of normal skin in scalp samples. TCR sharing was clearer in mice than between patients, perhaps partly owing to patient HLA diversity. Researchers report lesional scalp, most notably alopecia totalis/universalis, outstripped normal scalp in clonality.

This clone turned up a few times. What it binds is not known. The gene names here belong to mouse. The DNA ends 4 residues before the CDR3 does, and the rest of the CDR3 is filled in from the germline J gene. The authors extracted RNA and reverse transcribed it into cDNA as the sequencing template. The assay was immunoSEQ multiplex PCR, and TCRdb's table has in-frame clones only and misses some. Altogether around 110,000 clones were found in the sample, and no singletons occur. From germline, CDR1 is NSQYPW and CDR2 LRSPGD (reference sequence). Trimming shortened V by 2 bases and J by 2 bases, and 10 bases separated the two germline ends. There are 14 residues in the CDR3.

The sequence was collected from a C3H/HeJ mouse with alopecia areata. MHC haplotype of the mouse line: H2-k. Material for sequencing was lesional skin. V and J are TRBV1 and TRBJ2-7; D perhaps matches TRBD1 (6 bases). The DNA read from the CDR3 is TGCACCTGCAGTGCAAACAGGGAGACCTAT. Amino acid sequence: CTCSANRETY. The CDR3 as a whole reads CTCSANRETYEQYF.